These 21 T cell receptor beta chains share one sample of origin, sequenced in a study of T cells in Graves' hyperthyroidism and ophthalmopathy. Amplified TCR beta CDR3 regions derived from RNA transcripts. First-round RT-PCR of the TCR CDR3 relied on the HTBI primer set. MiXCR was run by TCRdb on the multiplex PCR reads, yielding one entry per CDR3 protein. The sample consists of approximately 620,000 distinct CDR3 sequences, about a sixth of them appearing once. The sequencing input was blood. The receptors derive from a woman aged 40 to 49 with Graves' ophthalmopathy.

This clonotype has a count of ten or more. The CDR3 DNA sequence: TGTGCCAGCAGTGATAGACGCGCAGATACGCAGTATTTT. Translating gives CASSDRRADTQYF. This chain connects TRBV2 to TRBJ2-3; D not certain. Trimming pared 3 bases from V and 4 bases from J, leaving 8 bases between. This CDR3 is built from 13 residues. The germline V gene has CDR1 SNHLY and CDR2 FYNNEI.

The sample holds a few counts of this clonotype. The CDR3 here is CASSQPGTGTLNTEAFF. CDR3 DNA: TGCGCCAGCAGCCAGCCGGGGACAGGGACACTGAACACTGAAGCTTTCTTT. This chain uses TRBV4-1 with TRBJ1-1, with 9 bases identical to TRBD1. Trimming removed 3 bases from V and 0 bases from J; junction bases left unmatched: 8. CDR1 and CDR2 (germline): MGHRA, YSYEKL. The CDR3 totals 17 residues.

This chain joins TRBV6-1 and TRBJ2-2; D might be TRBD1 (6 bases). Germline V lookup: CDR1 MNHNS, CDR2 SASEGT. The CDR3 sequence is 14 residues long. The ends were cut back, 3 bases at V and 7 bases at J, with 12 bases in the middle. This CDR3 is CASSEQGRDGELFF. The DNA for the CDR3 is TGTGCCAGCAGTGAGCAGGGGCGAGACGGGGAGCTGTTTTTT.

This chain connects TRBV28 to TRBJ1-5; 7 bases agree with TRBD1. V dropped 5 bases and J dropped 7; count of bases not matched to a gene: 11. This CDR3 comprises 15 residues. Germline assignment: CDR1 MDHEN and CDR2 SYDVKM. Here the CDR3 DNA reads TGTGCCAGCAGTCCCACCGGGACAGCCGGCCAGCCCCAGCATTTT. Translated: CASSPTGTAGQPQHF.

This clonotype has at least ten counts. The V gene is TRBV6-2 or TRBV6-3, the J gene TRBJ1-6; D not resolved. The V end lost 7 bases, the J end lost 14 bases, and 21 bases lay between the germline ends. Germline V gene sequence: CDR1 MNHEY, CDR2 SVGEGT. CDR3 size: 14 residues. DNA of the CDR3: TGTGCCAGCACAAATATTCTACTGACGGGTGCCCTCCACTTT. Protein product: CASTNILLTGALHF.

Only a few counts were recorded for this clonotype. V usage is TRBV7-2 and J usage is TRBJ2-1; TRBD2 matches at 9 bases. Germline CDR1 SGHTA, CDR2 FQGNSA. The CDR3 runs to 15 residues. Germline trimming cut 5 bases from V and 7 bases from J; bases unmatched to any gene: 9. CDR3 sequence: CASSPLAGIANEQFF. CDR3 sequence (DNA): TGTGCCAGCAGCCCCCTAGCGGGGATAGCTAATGAGCAGTTCTTC.

This clonotype was picked up a small number of times. The V and J genes are TRBV20-1 and TRBJ2-3; tentative D call: TRBD1 (6 bases). Trimming took 6 bases from V and 5 from J, leaving 21 bases between them. Germline V gives CDR1 DFQATT, CDR2 SNEGSKA (reference sequence). This CDR3 has 15 residues. CDR3 amino acids: CSASHSIGGQDTQYF. CDR3 bases: TGCAGTGCATCTCACAGCATTGGGGGACAAGATACGCAGTATTTT.

Ten or more counts support this clonotype. The V and J genes are TRBV25-1 and TRBJ2-3; D call uncertain. V dropped 3 bases and J dropped 4 bases, with 8 bases sitting between them. The V gene's germline CDR1 is MGHDK and CDR2 SYGVNS. This CDR3 has 13 residues. The CDR3 bases are TGTGCCAGCAGTGAGGAAGTAGCAGATACGCAGTATTTT. It codes for CASSEEVADTQYF.

This clonotype was seen a handful of times. The chain is built from TRBV7-9 and TRBJ2-1, with 8 bases lining up with TRBD2. Germline V gene data show CDR1 as SEHNR and CDR2 as FQNEAQ (reference sequence). V dropped 5 bases and J dropped 2; count of bases not matched to a gene: 5. CDR3 length equals 15 residues. In nucleotides, the CDR3 is TGTGCCAGCAGCATACTAGCGGATCCCTACAATGAGCAGTTCTTC. Residues: CASSILADPYNEQFF.

This clonotype appeared a single time. The V gene is TRBV30, the J gene TRBJ1-6; maybe TRBD1 (5 bases). The V end lost 3 bases, the J end lost 7 bases, and 19 bases lay between the germline ends. This CDR3 has 16 residues. Germline-derived CDR1 and CDR2 are GTSNPN and SVGIG (reference sequence). CDR3 bases: TGTGCCTGGAGCTCCGGGGACGGGGCCGGGAATTCACCCCTCCACTTT. This gives the protein CAWSSGDGAGNSPLHF.

This clonotype showed up just a few times. J is TRBJ1-5 and V is TRBV6-1; no definite D call. Germline assignment: CDR1 MNHNS and CDR2 SASEGT. The CDR3 is made up of 15 amino acids. V lost 7 bases and J lost 6, with 19 bases in between. CDR3 sequence reads: CASTKEGISSQPQHF. The CDR3 DNA reads as TGTGCCAGCACCAAGGAGGGAATTAGTAGTCAGCCCCAGCATTTT.

This clonotype came up many times. The chain has TRBV7-2 and TRBJ2-3; 13 bases line up with TRBD2. CDR3 length: 20 amino acids. Germline V gene lookup returns CDR1 SGHTA and CDR2 FQGNSA. J was trimmed by 5 bases and V by 6 bases; bases with no gene match: 20. CDR3: CASRPGQSGLAGAVGDTQYF. DNA of the CDR3: TGTGCCAGCAGACCAGGACAGTCAGGACTAGCGGGAGCGGTAGGAGATACGCAGTATTTT.

The chain couples TRBV10-3 to TRBJ2-2; 7 nucleotides match TRBD2. The CDR3 sequence is 14 residues long. Germline trimming cut 8 bases from V and 3 bases from J; bases unmatched to any gene: 6. The germline V gene has CDR1 ENHRY and CDR2 SYGVKD. CDR3 in amino acids: CAIGAGEYTGELFF. As DNA, the CDR3 is TGTGCCATCGGGGCGGGAGAGTACACCGGGGAGCTGTTTTTT.

The chain couples TRBV28 to TRBJ2-5; D not resolved. Looked up from germline, CDR1 is MDHEN and CDR2 is SYDVKM. This CDR3 has 14 residues. Trimming pared 7 bases from V and 14 bases from J, leaving 26 bases between. In DNA, the CDR3 is TGTGCCAGCATTAGGCCCAGTGGGGTCCCTAGGCCATACTTC. Translation: CASIRPSGVPRPYF. The entire variable domain, with the rest obtained from reference TRBV28 and TRBJ2-5, is as follows: DVKVTQSSRYLVKRTGEKVFLECVQDMDHENMFWYRQDPGLGLRLIYFSYDVKMKEKGDIPEGYSVSREKKERFSLILESASTNQTSMYLCASIRPSGVPRPYFGPGTRLLVL.

This clonotype was detected many times. V is TRBV7-3 and J is TRBJ2-7; D could derive from TRBD1 or TRBD2 (6 bases each). The CDR3 length is 14 residues. Germline CDR1 and CDR2: SGHTA and FQGTGA. V was clipped by 2 bases and J by 5 bases, with 13 bases between them. CDR3 in DNA: TGTGCCAGCAGCTTAGTTTCGGGGGCTGACGAGCAGTACTTC. Translating gives CASSLVSGADEQYF.

The gene calls are TRBV6-6 and TRBJ2-3, with 8 bases lining up with TRBD2. Losses at the gene ends were 4 bases for V and 9 bases for J; bases not matched to a gene: 24. Looked up from germline, CDR1 is MNHNY and CDR2 is SVGAGI (reference sequence). This CDR3 contains 19 residues. CDR3 sequence (DNA): TGTGCCAGCAGTTCTCCCCGACTGGCGGGAGGCCCCACCCTCCTCACGCAGTATTTT. Translating gives CASSSPRLAGGPTLLTQYF.

This rearrangement joins TRBV5-1 to TRBJ2-3, with 7 bases fitting TRBD2. Germline V gives CDR1 SGHRS, CDR2 YFSETQ. The CDR3 has 15 residues. V was pared by 0 bases and J by 5 bases, with 6 bases of the junction left unmatched. CDR3 sequence: CASSLAGRKGDTQYF. CDR3 DNA sequence: TGCGCCAGCAGCTTGGCCGGGAGGAAGGGAGATACGCAGTATTTT.

The table lists this clonotype with many counts. The CDR3 DNA sequence: TGTGCCAGCAGTTACTCGATCCCGACTAGCGGGAGGCAAGAGACCCAGTACTTC. Protein product: CASSYSIPTSGRQETQYF. V gene TRBV6-2 or TRBV6-3 combines with J gene TRBJ2-5; 13 bases fit TRBD2. After removal of 0 bases from V and 2 bases from J, the junction contained 6 bases not matched to a gene. Germline V gives CDR1 MNHEY, CDR2 SVGEGT. CDR3 length equals 18 residues.

This clonotype was observed at least ten times. The genes are TRBV5-1 and TRBJ1-1; possible D gene TRBD1, 5 bases. The CDR3 contains 15 residues. Germline V gene sequence: CDR1 SGHRS, CDR2 YFSETQ. V was clipped by 0 bases and J by 3 bases, with 12 bases between them. The CDR3 region has the DNA TGCGCCAGCAGCTTGGTAGGGGCTCGGGACACTGAAGCTTTCTTT. This sequence encodes CASSLVGARDTEAFF.

V and J are TRBV20-1 and TRBJ2-2; the match to TRBD2 covers 7 bases. Per the germline V gene, CDR1 is DFQATT and CDR2 is SNEGSKA (reference sequence). This CDR3 has 18 amino acids. The V and J ends lost 4 bases and 2 bases, in that order; junction bases with no gene match: 16. The DNA of the CDR3 is TGCAGTGCTAAAGATCGGGGTGGGGGAGGGACCAACACCGGGGAGCTGTTTTTT. The encoded protein is CSAKDRGGGGTNTGELFF.

The table lists this clonotype with many counts. The junction differs from germline at one of its ends, possibly a read error. The V and J genes are TRBV7-9 and TRBJ2-7; D gene ambiguous. Germline CDR1 reads SEHNR; CDR2 reads FQNEAQ (reference sequence). The CDR3 has 13 residues. CDR3 DNA sequence: TGCGCCAGCAGCTTGTCCAGCTCCTACGAGCAGTACTTC. This sequence encodes CASSLSSSYEQYF.